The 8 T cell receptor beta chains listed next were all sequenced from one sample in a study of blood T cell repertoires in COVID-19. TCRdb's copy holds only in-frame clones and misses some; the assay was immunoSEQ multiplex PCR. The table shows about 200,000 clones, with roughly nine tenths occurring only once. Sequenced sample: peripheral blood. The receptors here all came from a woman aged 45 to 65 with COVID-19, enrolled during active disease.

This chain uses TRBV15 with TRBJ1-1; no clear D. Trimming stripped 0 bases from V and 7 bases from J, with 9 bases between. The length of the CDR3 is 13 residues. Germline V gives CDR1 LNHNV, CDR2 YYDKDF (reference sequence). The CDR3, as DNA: TGTGCCACCAGCAGAGATTTAGCCAGTGAAGCTTTCTTT. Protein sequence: CATSRDLASEAFF.

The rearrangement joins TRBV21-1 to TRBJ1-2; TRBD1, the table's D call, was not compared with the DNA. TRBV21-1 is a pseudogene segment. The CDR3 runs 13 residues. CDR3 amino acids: CASSKGQGPIYTF. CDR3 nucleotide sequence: TGTGCCAGCAGCAAGGGACAGGGACCTATCTACACCTTC.

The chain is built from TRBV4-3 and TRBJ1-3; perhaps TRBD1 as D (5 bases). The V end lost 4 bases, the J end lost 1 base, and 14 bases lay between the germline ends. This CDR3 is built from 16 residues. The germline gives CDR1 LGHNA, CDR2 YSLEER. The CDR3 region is CASSPEGRGSGNTIYF. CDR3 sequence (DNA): TGCGCCAGCAGCCCCGAAGGGAGGGGATCTGGAAACACCATATATTTT.

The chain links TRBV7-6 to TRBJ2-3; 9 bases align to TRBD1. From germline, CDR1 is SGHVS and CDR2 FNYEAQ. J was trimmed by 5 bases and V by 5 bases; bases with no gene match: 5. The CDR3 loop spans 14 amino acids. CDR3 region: CASSPRQGGDTQYF. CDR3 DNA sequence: TGTGCCAGCAGCCCCCGACAGGGGGGAGATACGCAGTATTTT.

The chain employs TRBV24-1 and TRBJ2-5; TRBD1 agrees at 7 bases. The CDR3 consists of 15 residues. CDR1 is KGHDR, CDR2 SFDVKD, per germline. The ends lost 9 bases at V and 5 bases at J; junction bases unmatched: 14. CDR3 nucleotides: TGTGCCACCTCCCAACCGCGGGTAGGGGGCGAGACCCAGTACTTC. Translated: CATSQPRVGGETQYF.

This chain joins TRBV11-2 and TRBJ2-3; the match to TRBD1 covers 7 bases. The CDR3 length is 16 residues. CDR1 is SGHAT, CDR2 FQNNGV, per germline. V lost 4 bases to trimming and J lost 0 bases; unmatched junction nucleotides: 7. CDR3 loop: CASSSGTALSTDTQYF. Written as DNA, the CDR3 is TGTGCCAGCAGCTCGGGGACAGCCCTTAGCACAGATACGCAGTATTTT.

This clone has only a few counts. As DNA, the CDR3 is TGTGCCTGGACGGGGGTCACTGAAGCTTTCTTT. This translates into CAWTGVTEAFF. The chain uses TRBV30 and TRBJ1-1, with D perhaps TRBD1 (5 bases). The germline gives CDR1 GTSNPN, CDR2 SVGIG (reference sequence). V was cut by 4 bases and J by 4 bases, with 7 bases left in between. This CDR3 region has 11 residues.

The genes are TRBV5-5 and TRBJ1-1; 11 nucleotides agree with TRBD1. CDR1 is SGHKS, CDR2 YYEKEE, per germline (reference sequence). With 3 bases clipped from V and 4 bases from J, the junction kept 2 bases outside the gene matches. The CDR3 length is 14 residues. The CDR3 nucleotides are TGTGCCAGCAGCTCTGGGACAGGGGGCACTGAAGCTTTCTTT. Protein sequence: CASSSGTGGTEAFF.